This TCR beta chain is from a study of blood T cell repertoires in COVID-19. The data were produced by immunoSEQ multiplex PCR, yet TCRdb's version contains in-frame clones alone and is incomplete. The sample lists more than 250,000 clones; more than 70% were seen once. This sequence was found in a woman under 40 who had recovered from COVID-19. The source material was PBMCs or T cells enriched from blood (not recorded which).

Written as DNA, the CDR3 is TGTGCCAGCAGCTCACAGGGAGGGGACGAAAAACTGTTTTTT. Protein: CASSSQGGDEKLFF. The genes are TRBV5-4 and TRBJ1-4, with D possibly being TRBD1 (6 bases). Deletions cut 3 bases from V and 8 bases from J, with 14 bases between. Per the germline V gene, CDR1 is SGHNT and CDR2 is YYREEE (reference sequence). This CDR3 contains 14 residues. Based on the CDR3 plus reference TRBV5-4 and TRBJ1-4, the full variable domain is ETGVTQSPTHLIKTRGQQVTLRCSSQSGHNTVSWYQQALGQGPQFIFQYYREEENGRGNFPPRFSGLQFPNYSSELNVNALELDDSALYLCASSSQGGDEKLFFGSGTQLSVL.